The T cell receptor (beta chain) under discussion was sequenced for a study of cytomegalovirus exposure and HLA in healthy donors. Broader study findings: As a later analysis showed, a missense DCLRE1C variant was linked to trimming of TCR beta V- and J-genes. Many donors shared some public TCRs, even though most TCR sequences were rare. Donors were assumed by presence/absence analyses to have roughly uniform sequencing depth.

Of note for this clone: The antigen is unknown.

V shed 4 bases, J shed 2 bases, and the junction held 6 bases outside the gene matches. The V gene's germline CDR1 is SGDLS and CDR2 YYNGEE. This CDR3 has 16 amino acids. The PCR was carried out with 60 Vbeta primers and 13 Jbeta primers. In the study's own analysis: Among the unique TCR beta chains that a later analysis counted, about 81 million in all, roughly 10 million were shared. Data came from immunoSEQ multiplex PCR; TCRdb stores just in-frame clones and leaves some out. V, J and clone size are taken as reported in that table, and D and trimming were inferred from the DNA itself. Here the sample spans approximately 110,000 clones, about 73% being singletons.

J is TRBJ1-6 and V is TRBV9; 7 nucleotides line up with TRBD1. This receptor was obtained from a woman aged 40 to 50 in good health and CMV-seronegative. The sample consisted of PBMCs. The CDR3 DNA follows: TGTGCCAGCAGCCTACGGGACAGCCCCTATAATTCACCCCTCCACTTT. It encodes CASSLRDSPYNSPLHF.